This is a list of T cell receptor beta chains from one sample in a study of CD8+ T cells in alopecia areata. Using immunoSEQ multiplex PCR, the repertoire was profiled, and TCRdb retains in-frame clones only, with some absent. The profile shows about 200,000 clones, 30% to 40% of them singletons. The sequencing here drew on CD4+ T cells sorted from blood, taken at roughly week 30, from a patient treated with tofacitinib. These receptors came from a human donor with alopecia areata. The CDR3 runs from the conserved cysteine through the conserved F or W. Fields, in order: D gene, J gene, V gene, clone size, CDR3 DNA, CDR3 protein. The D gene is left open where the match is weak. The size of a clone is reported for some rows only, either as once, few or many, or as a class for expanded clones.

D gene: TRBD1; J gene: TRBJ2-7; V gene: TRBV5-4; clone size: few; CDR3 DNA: TGTGCCAGCAGCCAAAAGACAGGGAAGCTCGAGCAGTACTTC; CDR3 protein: CASSQKTGKLEQYF
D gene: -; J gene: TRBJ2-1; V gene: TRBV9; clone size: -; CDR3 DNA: TGTGCCAGCAGCGTAGCGGCGGGTTCATACAATGAGCAGTTCTTC; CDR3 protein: CASSVAAGSYNEQFF
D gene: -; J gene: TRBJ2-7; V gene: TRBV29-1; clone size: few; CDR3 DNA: TGCAGCGCTCTGACAGCGACCTACGAGCAGTACTTC; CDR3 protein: CSALTATYEQYF
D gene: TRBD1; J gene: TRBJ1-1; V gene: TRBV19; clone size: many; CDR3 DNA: TGTGCCAGTAGTCCGGACAGGGGGAGGACTGAAGCTTTCTTT; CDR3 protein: CASSPDRGRTEAFF
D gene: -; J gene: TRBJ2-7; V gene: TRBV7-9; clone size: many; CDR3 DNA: TGTGCCAGCAGCTTAGCGACCCCCTCCTACGAGCAGTACTTC; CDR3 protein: CASSLATPSYEQYF
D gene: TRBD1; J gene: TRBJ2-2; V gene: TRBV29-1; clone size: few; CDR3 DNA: TGCAGCGTTGGGTCAGGGGGTACCGGGGAGCTGTTTTTT; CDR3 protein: CSVGSGGTGELFF
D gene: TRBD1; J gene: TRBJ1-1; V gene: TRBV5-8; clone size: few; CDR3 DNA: TGTGCCAGCAGGGCGGACAGGGGAGGAACTGAAGCTTTCTTT; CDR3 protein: CASRADRGGTEAFF
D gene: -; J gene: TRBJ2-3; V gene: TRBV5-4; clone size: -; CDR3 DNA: TGTGCCAGCAGCTCCCTTGATAAGTCAGATACGCAGTATTTT; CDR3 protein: CASSSLDKSDTQYF
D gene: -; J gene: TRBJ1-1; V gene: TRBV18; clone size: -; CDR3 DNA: TGTGCCAGCTCACCATATAGCCCAGAGGGCACTGAAGCTTTCTTT; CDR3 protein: CASSPYSPEGTEAFF
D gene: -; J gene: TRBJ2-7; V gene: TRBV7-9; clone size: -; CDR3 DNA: TGTGCCAGCAGCTTAGCTGCGGCTGAGCAGTACTTC; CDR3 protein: CASSLAAAEQYF
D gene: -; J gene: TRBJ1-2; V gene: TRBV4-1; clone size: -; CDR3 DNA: TGCGCCAGCAGCCAACCGACAGCTAACTATGGCTACACCTTC; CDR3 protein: CASSQPTANYGYTF
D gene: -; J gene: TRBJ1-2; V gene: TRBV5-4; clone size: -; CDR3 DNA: TGTGCCAGTTGTCTAGACAGCGCAGCGAGGGGCTACACCTTC; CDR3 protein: CASCLDSAARGYTF
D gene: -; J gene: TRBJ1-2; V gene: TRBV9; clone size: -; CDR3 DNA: TGTGCCAGCAGCGTAGCTACAGTCGAGGGCTACACCTTC; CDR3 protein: CASSVATVEGYTF
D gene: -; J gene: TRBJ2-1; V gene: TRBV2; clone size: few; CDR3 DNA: TGTGCCAGCAGTGTGGGGGGCCAGGGAGTTCGCCGGATCTTC; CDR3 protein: CASSVGGQGVRRIF
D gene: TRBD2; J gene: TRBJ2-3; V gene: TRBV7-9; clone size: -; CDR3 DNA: TGTGCCAGCAGTTACAGCGGGAGACGTCTCGGAGATACGCAGTATTTT; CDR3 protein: CASSYSGRRLGDTQYF
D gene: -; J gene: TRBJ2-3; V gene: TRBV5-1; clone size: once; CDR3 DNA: TGCGCCAGCAGAGTGGAGAGCACAGATACGCAGTATTTT; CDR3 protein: CASRVESTDTQYF
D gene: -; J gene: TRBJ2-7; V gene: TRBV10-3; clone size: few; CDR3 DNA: TGTGCCATCAGTGAGTCGAACTCTGGATACGAGCAGTACTTC; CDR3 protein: CAISESNSGYEQYF
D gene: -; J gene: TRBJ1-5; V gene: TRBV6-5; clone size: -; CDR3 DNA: TGTGCCAGCAGTTCTAATCTAAGGCAGCCCCAGCATTTT; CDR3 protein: CASSSNLRQPQHF
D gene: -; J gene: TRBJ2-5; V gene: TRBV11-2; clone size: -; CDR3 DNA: TGTGCCAGCAGCTTCAGGGGAGAGACCCAGTACTTC; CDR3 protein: CASSFRGETQYF
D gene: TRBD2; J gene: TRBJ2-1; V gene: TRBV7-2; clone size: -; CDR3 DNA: TGTGCCAGTGAACTCGGGGGGTTGACCGCCAATGAGCAGTTCTTC; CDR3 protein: CASELGGLTANEQFF
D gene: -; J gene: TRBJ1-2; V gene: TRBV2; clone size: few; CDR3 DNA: TGTGCCAGCCAATTATCCTATGGCTACACCTTC; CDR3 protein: CASQLSYGYTF
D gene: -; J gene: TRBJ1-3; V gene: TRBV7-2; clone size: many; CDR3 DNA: TGTGCCAGCAGCACCCCTGGAAACACCATATATTTT; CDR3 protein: CASSTPGNTIYF
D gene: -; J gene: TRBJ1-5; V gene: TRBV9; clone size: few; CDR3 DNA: TGTGCCAGCAGCGTAGTCACTTCGTGGAATCAGCCCCAGCATTTT; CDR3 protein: CASSVVTSWNQPQHF
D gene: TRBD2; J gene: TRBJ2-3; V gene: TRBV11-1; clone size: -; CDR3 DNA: TGTGCCAGCAGCTTAGCGGAGCGGGGTTCAGATACGCAGTATTTT; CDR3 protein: CASSLAERGSDTQYF
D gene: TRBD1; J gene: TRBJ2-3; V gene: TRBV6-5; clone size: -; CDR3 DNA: TGTGCCAGCAGCCAGGGACAGAACCTGAATACGCAGTATTTT; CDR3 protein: CASSQGQNLNTQYF
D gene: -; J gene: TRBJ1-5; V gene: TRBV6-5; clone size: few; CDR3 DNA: TGTGCCAGCAGTTACCAGGGCAATCAGCCCCAGCATTTT; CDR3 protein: CASSYQGNQPQHF
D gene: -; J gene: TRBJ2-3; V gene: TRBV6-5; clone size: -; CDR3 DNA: TGTGCCAGCAGCCGAATAGAATGGGATACGCAGTATTTT; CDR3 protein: CASSRIEWDTQYF